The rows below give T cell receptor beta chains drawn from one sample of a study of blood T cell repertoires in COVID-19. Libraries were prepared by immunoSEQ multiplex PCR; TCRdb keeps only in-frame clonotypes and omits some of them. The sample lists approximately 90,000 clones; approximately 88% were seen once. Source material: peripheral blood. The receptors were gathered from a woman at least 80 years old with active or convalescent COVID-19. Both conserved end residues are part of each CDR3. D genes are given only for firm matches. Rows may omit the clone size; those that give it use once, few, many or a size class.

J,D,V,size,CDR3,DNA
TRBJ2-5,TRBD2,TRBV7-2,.,CASSPGGPEETQYF,TGTGCCAGCAGCCCGGGGGGTCCGGAGGAGACCCAGTACTTC
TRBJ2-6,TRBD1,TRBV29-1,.,CSAQGASGANVLTF,TGCAGCGCACAGGGGGCGTCTGGGGCCAACGTCCTGACTTTC
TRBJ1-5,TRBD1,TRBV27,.,CASSGGGQPQHF,TGTGCCAGTTCAGGGGGCGGGCAGCCCCAGCATTTT
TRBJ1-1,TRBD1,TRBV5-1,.,CASSLVGGTGTGVSTEAFF,TGCGCCAGCAGCTTGGTTGGTGGGACCGGGACAGGGGTGTCCACTGAAGCTTTCTTT
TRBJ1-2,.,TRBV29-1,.,CSVSQGDYGYTF,TGCAGCGTTTCACAGGGAGACTATGGCTACACCTTC
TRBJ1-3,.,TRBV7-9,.,CASSLGEMRSGDTIYF,TGTGCCAGCAGCTTAGGCGAGATGAGGTCCGGAGACACCATATATTTT
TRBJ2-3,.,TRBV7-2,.,CASSLGGMGGTDTQYF,TGTGCCAGCAGCCTAGGAGGGATGGGAGGCACAGATACGCAGTATTTT
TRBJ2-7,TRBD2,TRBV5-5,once,CASSSSGTSSYEQYF,TGTGCCAGCAGCTCCTCCGGGACTAGCTCCTACGAGCAGTACTTC
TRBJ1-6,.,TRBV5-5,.,CASSLRSTGSSPLHF,TGTGCCAGCAGCTTGAGGAGTACAGGGTCTTCACCCCTCCACTTT
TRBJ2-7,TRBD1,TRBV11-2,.,CASSWDRGHYEQYF,TGTGCCAGCAGCTGGGACAGGGGGCACTACGAGCAGTACTTC
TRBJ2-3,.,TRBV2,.,CASSEEAWDTQYF,TGTGCCAGCAGTGAAGAAGCTTGGGATACGCAGTATTTT
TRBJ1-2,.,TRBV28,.,CASSPGRTRTF,TGTGCCAGCAGCCCTGGTCGTACTCGCACCTTC
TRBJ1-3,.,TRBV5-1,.,CASSWSNHGNTIYF,TGCGCCAGCAGCTGGAGTAATCATGGAAACACCATATATTTT
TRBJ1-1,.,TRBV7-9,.,CASSSLQGLSAFF,TGTGCCAGCAGCTCTTTACAGGGCTTATCAGCTTTCTTT
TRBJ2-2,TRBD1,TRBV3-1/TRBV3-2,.,CASSPQLSRQGWAGELFF,TGTGCCAGCAGCCCCCAGCTCTCAAGACAGGGTTGGGCCGGGGAGCTGTTTTTT
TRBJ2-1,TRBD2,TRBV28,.,CASSLGSGTRFGEQFF,TGTGCCAGCAGTTTAGGTTCTGGGACTAGATTTGGTGAGCAGTTCTTC
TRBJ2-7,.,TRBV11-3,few,CASSLGGSSSYEQYF,TGTGCCAGCAGCTTAGGAGGCAGCAGCTCCTACGAGCAGTACTTC
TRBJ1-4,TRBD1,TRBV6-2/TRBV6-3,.,CASSRQGFREKLFF,TGTGCCAGCAGTAGACAGGGCTTCCGCGAAAAACTGTTTTTT
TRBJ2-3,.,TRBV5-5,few,CASSLLATDTQYF,TGTGCCAGCAGCTTGTTGGCCACAGATACGCAGTATTTT